This T cell receptor (beta chain) was sequenced for a study of cytomegalovirus exposure and HLA in healthy donors (dated by TCRdb to the late 2010s). In the study overall: In an earlier analysis of roughly 500 of the donors, about 260 Gb of sequence data and 90 million to 120 million unique TCR beta sequences from about 179 million T cells were reported. An early release covering roughly 640 HLA-typed donors comprised approximately 290 gigabases of sequencing data and approximately 80 million unique TCR sequences. Because of strong linkage in the cohort, roughly five DR-DQ haplotypes were treated as single units for association and clustering. Rather than using new phenotypic data, the later analysis identified candidate immune exposures from TCR beta sequences and from how often those sequences occurred across donors. An earlier analysis of 587 of the donors applied high-throughput TCR beta sequencing to assess whether each TCR beta V gene segment acted as functional or pseudogenic. To predict cytomegalovirus infection status, the study combined high-throughput TCR immunosequencing, statistical association of individual TCRs with disease status, and machine learning. A later genetic analysis took genome-wide SNP genotypes for about 65% of the 666 donors and used that subset as a discovery cohort. Typing coverage varied by locus: about 620-630 donors for A, B, C, DRB1 and DQB1; approximately 500 for DQA1; more than 600 for DPA1; approximately 450 for DPB1. In a later analysis, previously published TCR beta repertoires from roughly 710 donors were re-analyzed and high-resolution HLA genotyping was added so that TCR occurrence patterns could be studied. Among 300 to 500 genotyped donors of the cohort, an average of about 240,000 unique TCR beta nucleotide sequences was sequenced per donor, of which approximately 19% were non-productive. Alongside the repertoire data, information on donor age, sex, ethnicity and CMV serostatus was compiled. Every discovery cohort repertoire had been produced on one sequencing platform. Both class I and class II loci were covered by HLA typing, at four-digit resolution. Among the roughly 410 genotyped donors, around 79% belonged to the genetic ancestry cluster associated with self-reported Caucasian donors. Along with the approximately 700-subject first cohort, a separate validation cohort of 120 different subjects was used. The aim of the study was to test whether cataloging public T cell receptors could identify signatures of past pathogen exposure. The study used immunosequencing to profile the T cell repertoires of approximately 640 subjects and linked those repertoires to cytomegalovirus serostatus.

The cohort comprised fewer than 750 healthy bone marrow donors. At the time of sampling, all cohort members were nominally healthy, though unrecorded immune exposures were likely present. The donor tested CMV seropositive and was one of the 289 seropositive cohort members. Each donor provided a peripheral blood sample, and peripheral blood mononuclear cells were used for TCR beta sequencing. Genomic DNA extraction from the blood cell samples was performed with the Qiagen DNeasy Blood Extraction Kit. The CDR3 goes from the cysteine to the phenylalanine over 14 residues. Only CDR3 DNA is held: 42 bases, read in frame from base 1. The germline V gene supplies CDR1 MNHNS and CDR2 SASEGT. V is pared back by 6 bases and J by 1 base, with 13 bases lying between the germline termini. A remark on this clone: This clone's antigen is unknown. No per-base quality is available; no much larger clone lies one base away.

The method was the immunoSEQ multiplex PCR assay. For the multiplex PCR, a mixture combining 60 forward primers for TCR Vbeta segments and 13 reverse primers for TCR Jbeta segments was used. A multiplex PCR assay on genomic DNA amplified the CDR3 region of rearranged TCR beta genes. The amplified TCR beta libraries were sequenced on the Illumina HiSeq System as 87-base-pair reads. In the authors' own workflow: A later analysis tallied tens of millions of unique TCR beta chains across the 600 to 700 repertoires, and about 12 million of those chains were shared by two or more donors. A nearest-neighbor algorithm error-corrected the raw reads and collapsed the reads into unique sequences, merging closely related sequences to remove PCR and sequencing errors. Alignment of CDR3 sequences to IMGT reference sequences was used to assign V, D and J gene segments. Each retained sequence needed at least a six-nucleotide match to both a V gene segment and a J gene segment. A rearrangement counted as productive if the CDR3 had no stop codons and remained in frame with V and J, and every other rearrangement counted as non-productive. CDR3 was defined by IMGT convention, running from the second conserved V-encoded cysteine to the conserved J-encoded phenylalanine. In an earlier analysis of around 600 of the donors, sequences lacking an unambiguous match to a single V gene segment were excluded. In an earlier analysis of roughly 500 of the donors, V segments were called functional above 56.7% productive rearrangements and were called segregating when the between-donor standard deviation exceeded 5%. To diagnose cytomegalovirus status from the catalog of TCR beta chain sequences, a statistical classification framework was built. In a later analysis, V and J genes were assigned by comparing TCR nucleotide sequences against IMGT/GENE-DB human TR gene sequences. In a later analysis, CDR3 sequences and most-parsimonious VDJ recombination scenarios were assigned using the TCRdist pipeline. A later analysis defined each TCR beta chain by its CDR3 amino acid sequence plus V-gene family, and excluded reads lacking a unique V-gene family. To address suspected cross-contamination and a sequencing artifact, a later analysis removed 592 highly shared, low-generation-probability nucleotide sequences. A later analysis calculated a clonal expansion index for each public chain from normalized within-repertoire ranks of inferred template counts. Generation probabilities in a later analysis came from a VDJ recombination model fitted to out-of-frame rearrangements, and those results were checked against IGoR. A later analysis scored TCR-TCR, TCR-HLA and TCR-CMV co-occurrence with hypergeometric tests, applying a repertoire-size bias correction to TCR pairs. A later analysis estimated false discovery rates by permuting HLA or CMV assignments 20 times. In a later analysis, co-occurring TCRs were grouped using DBSCAN, and TCRdist sequence similarity was added for clustering within HLA-allele-positive subsets. Repertoires with fewer than 30,000 or more than 120,000 public chains were left out of co-occurrence clustering, as were about five repertoires with anomalous nucleotide sharing. In TCRdb, the immuneACCESS table is reduced to in-frame sequences with V and J assigned. These tables do not hold every clone; where another copy was compared, an unresolved V gene accounts for under half, and the others remain unexplained. Clone size and V and J calls were adopted from that table, with D and trimming inferred from the DNA. This sample has around 70,000 clones in its table, and roughly 78% of those were observed once. Around 10% of the sample is in the top ten clones.

General study outcomes and caveats: Correlated functional status among segregating V segments might reflect linkage disequilibrium, but an unknown experimental factor could not be ruled out. Some IMGT-functional V segments, including TRBV6-2 and TRBV6-3, could not be distinguished by the 87-base-pair reads and were therefore excluded. In an earlier analysis of about 540 of the donors, most TCR beta V segments were observed in productive rearrangements about 87% or about 30% of the time, broadly matching IMGT annotations. In this cohort, only TCR beta chains were sequenced, and detectable features were limited by the absence of alpha or paired-chain data. It was suggested by the authors that the approach could potentially be generalized to other disease states and immunological phenotypes. In a later analysis, HLA-associated TCR beta chains showed more clonal expansion and lower generation probabilities than non-associated chains that were equally common. The presence/absence analyses assumed that sequencing depth was roughly uniform across donors, and that assumption may not be true. The study gave a list of some 150 TCR beta chains associated with cytomegalovirus. Because HLA typing was unavailable for some donors at each locus, only the typed subset was used in association tests. A few of the identified cytomegalovirus-associated TCR beta chains were confirmed in vitro to be specific for cytomegalovirus antigens. V-gene and J-gene trimming of TCR beta chains was associated with a missense DCLRE1C variant in a later genetic analysis, and the association was replicated in an independent cohort. A later analysis associated about 17,000 TCR beta sequences with specific HLA alleles at a false discovery rate of 0.05. A further reported finding was that TCR beta sequences accurately predicted the HLA-A and HLA-B alleles for most subjects in the first cohort. The only immune exposure information available for the cohort was CMV serostatus. Strong co-occurrence of HLA alleles, especially DR and DQ, made assigning TCR associations to individual alleles difficult. The classifier was reported to diagnose cytomegalovirus status with high specificity and sensitivity in both the original cohort and the validation cohort. While some public TCRs were present in many individuals, most TCR sequences turned up only very rarely across donors. The earlier analysis of about 600 of the donors excluded some 16 rarely observed V segments, including chromosome 9 orphons, because counts were too low. In a later analysis, several top co-occurrence clusters were reported to appear linked to parvovirus B19, influenza, CMV and Epstein-Barr virus. In a later analysis, the rate of TCR association differed among HLA loci, with DRB1 alleles having the most associated TCRs and HLA-C alleles having the fewest. A later genetic analysis reported fewer N-insertions in productive TCRs among donors in an Asian-associated ancestry cluster than the roughly 670-donor mean. In a later analysis, most CMV-associated TCR beta chains were found to appear HLA-restricted, with HLA associations seemingly driven largely by CMV exposure. The sequencing pipeline was judged likely to have produced a cluster of highly shared sequence variants as a technical artifact.

Rearrangement joined TRBV6-1 to TRBJ2-7; matching of 6 bases hints at TRBD2 as the D gene. The sequenced material came from PBMCs. The clonotype was recovered from a middle-aged woman in good health and CMV-seropositive. The CDR3 protein: CASRDRAGSYEQYF. The bases read TGTGCCAGCAGGGATAGGGCGGGATCCTACGAGCAGTACTTC.